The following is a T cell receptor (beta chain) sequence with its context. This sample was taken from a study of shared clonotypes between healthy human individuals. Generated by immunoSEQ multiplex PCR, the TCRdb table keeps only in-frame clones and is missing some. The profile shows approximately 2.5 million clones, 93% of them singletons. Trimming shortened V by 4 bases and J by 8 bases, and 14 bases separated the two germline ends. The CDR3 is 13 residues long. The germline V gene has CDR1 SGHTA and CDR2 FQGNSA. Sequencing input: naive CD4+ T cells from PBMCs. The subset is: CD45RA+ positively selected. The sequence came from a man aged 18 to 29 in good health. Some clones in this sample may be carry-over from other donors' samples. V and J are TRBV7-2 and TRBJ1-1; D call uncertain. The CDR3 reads CASSSEPRGEAFF. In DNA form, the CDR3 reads TGTGCCAGCAGCTCGGAACCTCGAGGGGAAGCTTTCTTT.